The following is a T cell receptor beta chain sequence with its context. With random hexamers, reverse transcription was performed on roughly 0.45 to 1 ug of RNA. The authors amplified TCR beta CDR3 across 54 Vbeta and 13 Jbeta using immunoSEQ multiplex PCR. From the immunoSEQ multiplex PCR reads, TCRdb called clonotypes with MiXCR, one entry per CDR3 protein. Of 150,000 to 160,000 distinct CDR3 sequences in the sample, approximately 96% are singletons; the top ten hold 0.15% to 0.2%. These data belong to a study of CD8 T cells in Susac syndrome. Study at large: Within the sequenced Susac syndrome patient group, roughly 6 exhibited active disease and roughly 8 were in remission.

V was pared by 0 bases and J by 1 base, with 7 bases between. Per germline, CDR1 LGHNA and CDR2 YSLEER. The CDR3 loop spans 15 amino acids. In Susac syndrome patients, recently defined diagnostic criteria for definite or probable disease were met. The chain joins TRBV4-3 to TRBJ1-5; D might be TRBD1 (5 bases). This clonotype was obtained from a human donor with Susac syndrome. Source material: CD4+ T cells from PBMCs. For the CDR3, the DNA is TGCGCCAGCAGCCAAGATTGGGGCAGCAATCAGCCCCAGCATTTT. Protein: CASSQDWGSNQPQHF.